The table lists the clone carrying this TCR beta chain with many counts. Its cognate antigen is unknown. Germline-derived CDR1 and CDR2 are KGHSH and LQKENI. This CDR3 comprises 15 residues. Unmatched junction bases numbered 3, after V lost 6 bases and J lost 2 bases. TCR alpha and TCR beta cDNA libraries carrying sample barcodes and UMIs were produced by 5'RACE using constant-segment primers. TCRdb re-analysed the 5' RACE reads in MiXCR, keeping a single row per CDR3 protein. The table records tens of thousands of distinct CDR3 sequences, approximately 12% of them present only once. These data come from a study of T-cell memory formation after mild COVID-19. General study results and limits: Largely, contracting CD4+ clones fell within CM and EM, and contracting CD8+ clones within EMRA. Day 15 to 85 contracting clones showed balanced CD4/CD8; day 15 to 37 expanders favored CD4+.

Sequencing input: PBMCs or a T cell subset sorted from them (not recorded which). This clonotype was obtained from an adult woman who had mild COVID-19 (a few samples of this study predate the infection). Cell type and time point are not known. This chain links TRBV18 with TRBJ2-5, with 13 bases identical to TRBD2. The CDR3, as DNA: TGTGCCAGCTCGCCGGGACTAGCGGGGCAAGAGACCCAGTACTTC. Protein: CASSPGLAGQETQYF.